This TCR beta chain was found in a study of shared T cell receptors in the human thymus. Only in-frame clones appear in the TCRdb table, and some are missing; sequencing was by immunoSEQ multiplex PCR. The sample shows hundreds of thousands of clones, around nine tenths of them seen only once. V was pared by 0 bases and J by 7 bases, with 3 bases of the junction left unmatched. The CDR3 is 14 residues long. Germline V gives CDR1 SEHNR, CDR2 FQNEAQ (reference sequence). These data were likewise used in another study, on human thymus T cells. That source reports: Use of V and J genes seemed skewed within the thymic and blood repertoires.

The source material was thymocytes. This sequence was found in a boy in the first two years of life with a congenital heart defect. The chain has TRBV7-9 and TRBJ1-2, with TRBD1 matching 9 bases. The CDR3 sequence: CASSLAGQGSGYTF. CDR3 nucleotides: TGTGCCAGCAGCTTAGCGGGACAGGGTAGTGGCTACACCTTC.